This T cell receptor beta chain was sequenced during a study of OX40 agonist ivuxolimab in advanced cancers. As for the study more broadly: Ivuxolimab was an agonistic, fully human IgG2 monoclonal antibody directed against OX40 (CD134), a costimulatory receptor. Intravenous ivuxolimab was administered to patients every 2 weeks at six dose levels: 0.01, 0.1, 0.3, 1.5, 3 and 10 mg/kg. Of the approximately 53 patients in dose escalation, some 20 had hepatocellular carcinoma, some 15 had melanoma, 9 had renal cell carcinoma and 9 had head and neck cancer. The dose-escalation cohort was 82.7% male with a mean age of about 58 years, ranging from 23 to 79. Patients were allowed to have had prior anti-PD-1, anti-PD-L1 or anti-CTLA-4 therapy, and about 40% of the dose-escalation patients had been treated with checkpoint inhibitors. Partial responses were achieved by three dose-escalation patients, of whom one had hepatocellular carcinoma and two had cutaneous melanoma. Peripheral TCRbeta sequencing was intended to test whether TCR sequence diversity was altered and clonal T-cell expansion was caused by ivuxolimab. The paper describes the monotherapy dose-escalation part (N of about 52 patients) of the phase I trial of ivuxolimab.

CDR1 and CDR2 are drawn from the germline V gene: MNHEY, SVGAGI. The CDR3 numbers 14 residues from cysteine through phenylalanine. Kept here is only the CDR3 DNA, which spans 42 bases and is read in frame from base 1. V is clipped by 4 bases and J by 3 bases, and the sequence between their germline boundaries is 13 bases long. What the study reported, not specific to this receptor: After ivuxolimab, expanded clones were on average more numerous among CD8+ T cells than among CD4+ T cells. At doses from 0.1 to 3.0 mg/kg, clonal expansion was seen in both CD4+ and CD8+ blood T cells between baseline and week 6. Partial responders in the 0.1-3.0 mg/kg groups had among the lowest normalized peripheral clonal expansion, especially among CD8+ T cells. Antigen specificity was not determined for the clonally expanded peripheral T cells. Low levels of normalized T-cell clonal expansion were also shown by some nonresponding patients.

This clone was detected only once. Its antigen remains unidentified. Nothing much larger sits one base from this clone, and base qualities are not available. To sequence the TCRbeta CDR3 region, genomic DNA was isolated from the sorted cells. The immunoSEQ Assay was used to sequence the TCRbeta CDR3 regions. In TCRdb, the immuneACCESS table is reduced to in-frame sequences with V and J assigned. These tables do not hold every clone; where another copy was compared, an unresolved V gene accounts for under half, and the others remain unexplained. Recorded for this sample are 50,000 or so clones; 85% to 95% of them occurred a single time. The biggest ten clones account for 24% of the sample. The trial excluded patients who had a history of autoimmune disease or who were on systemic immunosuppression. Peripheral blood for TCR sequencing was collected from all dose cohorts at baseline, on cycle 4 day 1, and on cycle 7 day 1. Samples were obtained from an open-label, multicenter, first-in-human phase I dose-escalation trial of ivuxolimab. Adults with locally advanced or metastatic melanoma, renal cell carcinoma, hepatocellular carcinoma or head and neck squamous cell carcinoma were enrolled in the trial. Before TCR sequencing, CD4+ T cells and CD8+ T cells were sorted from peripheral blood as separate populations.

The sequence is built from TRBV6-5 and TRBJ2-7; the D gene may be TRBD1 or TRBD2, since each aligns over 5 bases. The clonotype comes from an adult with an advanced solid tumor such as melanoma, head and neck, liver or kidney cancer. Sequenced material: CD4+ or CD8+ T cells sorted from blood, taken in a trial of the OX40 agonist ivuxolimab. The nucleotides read TGTGCCAGCAGTTGGGGGAGTTCCCTCTACGAGCAGTACTTC. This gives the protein CASSWGSSLYEQYF.